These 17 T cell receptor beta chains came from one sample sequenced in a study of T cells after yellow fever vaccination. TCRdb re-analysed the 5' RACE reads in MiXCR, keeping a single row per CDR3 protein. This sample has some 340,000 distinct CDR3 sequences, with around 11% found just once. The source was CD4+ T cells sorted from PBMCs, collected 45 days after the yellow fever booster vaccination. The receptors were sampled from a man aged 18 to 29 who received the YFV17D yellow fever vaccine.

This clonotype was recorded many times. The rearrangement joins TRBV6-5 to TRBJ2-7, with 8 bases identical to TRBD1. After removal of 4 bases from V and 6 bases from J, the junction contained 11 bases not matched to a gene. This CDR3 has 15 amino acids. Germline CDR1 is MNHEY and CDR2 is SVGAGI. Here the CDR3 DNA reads TGTGCCAGCAGTTTCCGAGCTACAGGGGGTGGCGAGCAGTACGTC. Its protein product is CASSFRATGGGEQYV.

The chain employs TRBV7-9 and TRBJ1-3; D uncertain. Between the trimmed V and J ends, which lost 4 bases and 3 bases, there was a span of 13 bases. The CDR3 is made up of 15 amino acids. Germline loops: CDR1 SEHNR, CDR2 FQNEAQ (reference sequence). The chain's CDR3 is CASSWIKELGNTIYF. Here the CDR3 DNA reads TGTGCCAGCAGCTGGATTAAGGAACTTGGAAACACCATATATTTT.

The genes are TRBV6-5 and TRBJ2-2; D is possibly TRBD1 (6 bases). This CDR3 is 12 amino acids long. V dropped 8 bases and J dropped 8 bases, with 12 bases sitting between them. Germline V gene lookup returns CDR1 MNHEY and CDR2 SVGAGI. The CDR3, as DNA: TGTGCCAGCCGTGGGACATGGGGGGAGCTGTTTTTT. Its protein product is CASRGTWGELFF.

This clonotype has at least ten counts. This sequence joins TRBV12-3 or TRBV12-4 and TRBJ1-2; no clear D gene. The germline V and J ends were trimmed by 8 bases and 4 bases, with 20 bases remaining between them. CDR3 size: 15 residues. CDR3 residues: CASARRRRELYGYTF. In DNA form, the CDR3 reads TGTGCCAGCGCCCGCCGCCGGCGCGAACTCTATGGCTACACCTTC.

CDR3 in DNA: TGTGCCAGCACTTTCCAATTCGGGACAACAAATCAGCCCCAGCATTTT. As protein: CASTFQFGTTNQPQHF. The rearrangement uses TRBV12-3 or TRBV12-4 and TRBJ1-5; TRBD1 is a possible D gene (6 bases). V was pared by 7 bases and J by 4 bases, with 20 bases between. The CDR3 covers 16 residues.

This chain's CDR3 is CASSKPTEETQYF. The CDR3 DNA reads as TGTGCCAGCAGTAAACCGACAGAAGAGACCCAGTACTTC. The rearrangement uses TRBV28 and TRBJ2-5; D is perhaps TRBD1 (5 bases). Trimming took off 5 bases at V and 3 bases at J, with 10 bases between the two ends. Germline CDR1 is MDHEN and CDR2 is SYDVKM. This CDR3 contains 13 residues.

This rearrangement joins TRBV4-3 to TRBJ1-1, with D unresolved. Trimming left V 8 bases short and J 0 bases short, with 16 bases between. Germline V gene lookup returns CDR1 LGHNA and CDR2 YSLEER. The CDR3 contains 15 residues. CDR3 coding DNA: TGCGCCAGCCAACCCTCTGACACCTTGAACACTGAAGCTTTCTTT. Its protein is CASQPSDTLNTEAFF.

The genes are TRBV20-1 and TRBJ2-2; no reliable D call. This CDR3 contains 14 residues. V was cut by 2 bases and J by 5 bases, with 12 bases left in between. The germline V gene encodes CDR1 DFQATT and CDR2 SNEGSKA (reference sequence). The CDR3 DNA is TGCAGTGCTAGACCCTTCCAAGGGACCGGGGAGCTGTTTTTT. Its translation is CSARPFQGTGELFF.

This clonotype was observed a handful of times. For the CDR3, the DNA is TGTGCCAGCTCACCGGGCACCTCTGGGGCCAACGTCCTGACTTTC. It encodes CASSPGTSGANVLTF. J is TRBJ2-6 and V is TRBV18; D unclear. Deletions cut 3 bases from V and 0 bases from J, with 6 bases between. CDR3 length equals 15 residues. In germline, CDR1 is KGHSH, CDR2 LQKENI. The whole variable domain, remainder taken from reference TRBV18 and TRBJ2-6, is NAGVMQNPRHLVRRRGQEARLRCSPMKGHSHVYWYRQLPEEGLKFMVYLQKENIIDESGMPKERFSAEFPKEGPSILRIQQVVRGDSAAYFCASSPGTSGANVLTFGAGSRLTVL.

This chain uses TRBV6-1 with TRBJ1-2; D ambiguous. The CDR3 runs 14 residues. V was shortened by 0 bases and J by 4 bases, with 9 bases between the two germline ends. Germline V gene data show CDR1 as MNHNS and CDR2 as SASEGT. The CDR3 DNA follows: TGTGCCAGCAGTGAAGCTATGGGAATCTATGGCTACACCTTC. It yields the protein CASSEAMGIYGYTF.

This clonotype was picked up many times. CDR3 sequence (DNA): TGCAGCGTTGACGGACGCGGGTTAGGCGAGCAGTACTTC. Translated: CSVDGRGLGEQYF. The chain couples TRBV29-1 to TRBJ2-7; maybe TRBD2 (5 bases). The germline V gene encodes CDR1 SQVTM and CDR2 ANQGSEA. The CDR3 is 13 residues long. V lost 3 bases and J lost 6, with 15 bases in between.

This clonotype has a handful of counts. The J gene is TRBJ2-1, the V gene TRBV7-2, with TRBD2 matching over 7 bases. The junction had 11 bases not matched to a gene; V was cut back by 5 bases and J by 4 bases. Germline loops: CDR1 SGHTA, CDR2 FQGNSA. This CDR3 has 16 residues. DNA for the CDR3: TGTGCCAGCAGCCCAAAGTCGGCGGGGGTTTACAATGAGCAGTTCTTC. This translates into CASSPKSAGVYNEQFF. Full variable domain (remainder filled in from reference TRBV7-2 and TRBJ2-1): GAGVSQSPSNKVTEKGKDVELRCDPISGHTALYWYRQSLGQGLEFLIYFQGNSAPDKSGLPSDRFSAERTGGSVSTLTIQRTQQEDSAVYLCASSPKSAGVYNEQFFGPGTRLTVL.

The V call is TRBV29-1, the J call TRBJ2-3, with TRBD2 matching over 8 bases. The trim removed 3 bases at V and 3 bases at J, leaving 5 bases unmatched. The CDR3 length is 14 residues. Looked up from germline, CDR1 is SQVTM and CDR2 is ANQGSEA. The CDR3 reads CSVEGGGGTDTQYF. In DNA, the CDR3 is TGCAGCGTTGAGGGGGGCGGGGGGACAGATACGCAGTATTTT.

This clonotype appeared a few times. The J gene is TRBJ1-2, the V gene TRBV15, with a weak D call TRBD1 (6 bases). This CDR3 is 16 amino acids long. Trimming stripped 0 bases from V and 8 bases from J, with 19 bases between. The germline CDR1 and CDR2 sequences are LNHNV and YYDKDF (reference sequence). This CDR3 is CATSRDLGQGSPGYTF. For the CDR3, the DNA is TGTGCCACCAGCAGAGATTTGGGGCAGGGGAGTCCGGGCTACACCTTC.

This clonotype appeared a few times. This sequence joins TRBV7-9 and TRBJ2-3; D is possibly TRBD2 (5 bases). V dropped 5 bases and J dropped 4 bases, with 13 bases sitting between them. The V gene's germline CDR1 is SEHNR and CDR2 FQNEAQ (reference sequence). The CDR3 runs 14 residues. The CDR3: CASSQTSEADTQYF. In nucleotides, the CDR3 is TGTGCCAGCAGCCAAACTAGTGAGGCAGATACGCAGTATTTT.

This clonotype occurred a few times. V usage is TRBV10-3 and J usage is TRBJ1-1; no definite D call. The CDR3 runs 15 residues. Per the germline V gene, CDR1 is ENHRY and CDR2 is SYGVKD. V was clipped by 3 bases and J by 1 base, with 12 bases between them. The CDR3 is CAISDPDGKNTEAFF. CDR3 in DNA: TGTGCCATCAGTGACCCCGACGGGAAGAACACTGAAGCTTTCTTT.

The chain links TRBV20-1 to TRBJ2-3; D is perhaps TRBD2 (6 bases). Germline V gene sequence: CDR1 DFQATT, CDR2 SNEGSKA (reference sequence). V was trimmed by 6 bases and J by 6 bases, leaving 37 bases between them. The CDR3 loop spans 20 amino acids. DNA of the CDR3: TGCAGTGCCAAGCTAGCCGTTACCGGACTATCGCGGACCGGCCGGGATACGCAGTATTTT. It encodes CSAKLAVTGLSRTGRDTQYF.